This TCR beta chain is drawn from a study of blood T cell repertoires in COVID-19. About the research overall: Material from acute and convalescent COVID-19 was sourced from the United States, Italy and Spain. PBMCs, B-cell-depleted T cells, or T cells were the source of the cDNA or gDNA that made up the material.

V lost 6 bases, J lost 1 base, and 3 bases lay in between. The CDR3 contains 11 residues. In germline, CDR1 is MNHEY, CDR2 SVGAGI. As originally analysed: Amplification from reference gene primers served as the basis for estimated nucleated cell counts. Method: immunoSEQ multiplex PCR; TCRdb's copy keeps in-frame clones and lacks some. For V, J and clone size, that table is used; D and trimming come from the DNA. The data contain about 380,000 clones, approximately 81% of them singletons. The receptor comes from a woman under 30 with acute or convalescent COVID-19. The V gene is TRBV6-5, the J gene TRBJ1-1; no firm D call. Sequences were obtained from peripheral blood. CDR3 loop: CASRANTEAFF. As DNA, the CDR3 is TGTGCCAGCAGAGCGAACACTGAAGCTTTCTTT.